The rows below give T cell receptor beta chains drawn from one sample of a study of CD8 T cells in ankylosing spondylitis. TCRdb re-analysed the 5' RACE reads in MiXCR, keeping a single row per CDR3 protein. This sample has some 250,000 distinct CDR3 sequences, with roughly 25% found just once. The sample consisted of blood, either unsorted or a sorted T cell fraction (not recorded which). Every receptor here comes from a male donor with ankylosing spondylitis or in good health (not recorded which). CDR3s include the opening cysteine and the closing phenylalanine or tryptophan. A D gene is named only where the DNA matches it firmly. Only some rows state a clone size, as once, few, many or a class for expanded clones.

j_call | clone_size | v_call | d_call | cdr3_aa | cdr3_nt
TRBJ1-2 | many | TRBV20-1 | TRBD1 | CSAAPGTGIGLRYGYTF | TGCAGTGCAGCCCCCGGGACAGGGATAGGTTTACGGTATGGCTACACCTTC
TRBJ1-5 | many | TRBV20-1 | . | CSASLPSNQPQHF | TGCAGTGCTAGTCTCCCCAGCAATCAGCCCCAGCATTTT
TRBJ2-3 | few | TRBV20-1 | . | CSAYDGTDTQYF | TGCAGTGCTTACGATGGCACAGATACGCAGTATTTT
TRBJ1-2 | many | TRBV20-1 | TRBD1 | CSATDRGNYGYTF | TGCAGTGCCACGGACAGGGGAAACTATGGCTACACCTTC
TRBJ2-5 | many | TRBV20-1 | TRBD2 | CSASGLAGASQYF | TGCAGTGCTAGCGGTCTAGCGGGGGCCAGTCAGTACTTC
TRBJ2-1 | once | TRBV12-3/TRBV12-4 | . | CANVGTSSYNEQFF | TGTGCCAACGTCGGGACAAGCTCCTACAATGAGCAGTTCTTC
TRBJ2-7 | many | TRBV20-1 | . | CSALGGYEQYF | TGCAGTGCCCTTGGGGGCTACGAGCAGTACTTC
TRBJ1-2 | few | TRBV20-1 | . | CSARVPFRDYGYTF | TGCAGTGCTAGAGTGCCGTTTCGGGACTATGGCTACACCTTC
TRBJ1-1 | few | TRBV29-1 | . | CSVARGMNTEAFF | TGCAGCGTTGCCAGGGGAATGAACACTGAAGCTTTCTTT
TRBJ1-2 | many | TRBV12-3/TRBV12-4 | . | CASTVDSSAGGYTF | TGTGCCAGCACCGTAGACTCGTCAGCCGGCGGCTACACCTTC
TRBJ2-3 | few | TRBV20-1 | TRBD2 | CSASIAGDTDTQYF | TGCAGTGCTAGTATAGCGGGGGACACAGATACGCAGTATTTT
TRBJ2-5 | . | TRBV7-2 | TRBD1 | CASSQHPGQQETQYF | TGTGCCAGCAGCCAGCACCCGGGACAGCAAGAGACCCAGTACTTC
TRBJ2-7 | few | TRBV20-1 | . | CSARAGGPPSYEQYF | TGCAGTGCTAGAGCGGGGGGCCCGCCCTCCTACGAGCAGTACTTC
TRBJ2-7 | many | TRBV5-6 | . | CASSSGKGWDEQYF | TGTGCCAGCAGCTCCGGGAAAGGTTGGGACGAGCAGTACTTC
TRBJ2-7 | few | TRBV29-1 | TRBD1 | CSVEGDRREQYF | TGCAGCGTTGAAGGGGACAGGAGGGAGCAGTACTTC
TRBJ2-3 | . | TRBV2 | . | CASLGAGRADTQYF | TGTGCCAGCCTAGGGGCAGGGCGAGCAGATACGCAGTATTTT
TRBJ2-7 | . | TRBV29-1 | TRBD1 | CSVETTSDRGLGEQYF | TGCAGCGTTGAAACGACGTCCGATAGGGGGCTGGGGGAGCAGTACTTC
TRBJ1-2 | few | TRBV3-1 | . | CASSQDRSDAYGYTF | TGTGCCAGCAGCCAAGACAGGTCGGACGCGTATGGCTACACCTTC
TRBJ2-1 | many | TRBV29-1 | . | CSVEEGGEQFF | TGCAGCGTTGAAGAGGGCGGGGAGCAGTTCTTC
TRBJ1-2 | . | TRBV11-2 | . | CASSLEAGGNGYTF | TGTGCCAGCAGCTTAGAAGCTGGGGGGAATGGCTACACCTTC
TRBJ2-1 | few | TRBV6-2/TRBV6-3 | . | CASSSAGAGHNEQFF | TGTGCCAGCAGTTCCGCGGGCGCCGGCCACAATGAGCAGTTCTTC
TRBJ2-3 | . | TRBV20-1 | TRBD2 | CSAKWSASGSTDTQYF | TGCAGTGCTAAGTGGTCGGCTAGCGGTAGCACAGATACGCAGTATTTT
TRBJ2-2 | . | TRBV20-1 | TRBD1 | CSARDGQGAAGELFF | TGCAGTGCTAGAGACGGACAGGGGGCTGCCGGGGAGCTGTTTTTT
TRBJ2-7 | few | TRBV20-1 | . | CSGDLVHEQYF | TGCAGTGGGGACTTGGTCCACGAGCAGTACTTC
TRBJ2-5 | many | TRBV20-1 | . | CSASHREKTQYF | TGCAGTGCTAGTCACAGGGAAAAGACCCAGTACTTC
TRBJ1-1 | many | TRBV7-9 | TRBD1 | CASSVGTANTEAFF | TGTGCCAGCAGCGTCGGGACAGCTAACACTGAAGCTTTCTTT
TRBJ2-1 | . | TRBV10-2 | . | CASRAVRGSSYNEQFF | TGCGCCAGCAGAGCCGTTCGGGGGAGCTCCTACAATGAGCAGTTCTTC
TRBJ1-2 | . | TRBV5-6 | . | CASSNVYTYGYTF | TGTGCCAGCAGCAACGTCTACACCTATGGCTACACCTTC
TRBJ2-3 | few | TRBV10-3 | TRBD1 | CAIKGQVGTQYF | TGTGCCATCAAGGGACAGGTGGGAACGCAGTATTTT
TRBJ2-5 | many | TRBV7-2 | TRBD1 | CASSKDRGETQYF | TGTGCCAGCAGCAAAGACAGGGGAGAGACCCAGTACTTC
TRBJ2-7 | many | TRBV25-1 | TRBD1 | CASSEDRGLNEQYF | TGTGCCAGCAGTGAGGACAGGGGGCTTAACGAGCAGTACTTC
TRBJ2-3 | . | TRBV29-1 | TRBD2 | CSAWGGSTDTQYF | TGCAGCGCCTGGGGGGGGAGCACAGATACGCAGTATTTT
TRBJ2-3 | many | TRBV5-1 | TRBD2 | CASTTGGGTDTQYF | TGCGCCAGCACGACGGGGGGGGGCACAGATACGCAGTATTTT
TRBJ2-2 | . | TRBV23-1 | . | CASSQGEGGTPDSGELFF | TGCGCCAGCAGTCAAGGGGAAGGGGGGACCCCCGACTCCGGGGAGCTGTTTTTT
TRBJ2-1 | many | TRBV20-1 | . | CSEGGRAENEQFF | TGCAGTGAGGGGGGTAGGGCAGAAAATGAGCAGTTCTTC
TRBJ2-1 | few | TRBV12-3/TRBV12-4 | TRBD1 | CASTRQGGYNEQFF | TGTGCCAGCACCCGACAGGGGGGCTACAATGAGCAGTTCTTC
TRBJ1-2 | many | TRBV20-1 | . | CSAHHAGGGYTF | TGCAGTGCTCACCACGCGGGAGGAGGCTACACCTTC
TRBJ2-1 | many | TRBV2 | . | CASRVGHIEQFF | TGTGCCAGCAGAGTAGGCCACATAGAGCAGTTCTTC
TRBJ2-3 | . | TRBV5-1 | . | CASSLAGDTDTQYF | TGCGCCAGCAGCTTGGCGGGAGACACAGATACGCAGTATTTT
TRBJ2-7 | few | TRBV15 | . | CATSREQVSYEQYF | TGTGCCACCAGCAGAGAACAGGTATCCTACGAGCAGTACTTC
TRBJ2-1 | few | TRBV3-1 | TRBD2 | CASNPRGANEQFF | TGTGCCAGCAACCCGCGGGGGGCGAATGAGCAGTTCTTC
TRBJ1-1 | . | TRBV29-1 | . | CSVDSGATEAFF | TGCAGCGTTGATAGTGGGGCCACTGAAGCTTTCTTT
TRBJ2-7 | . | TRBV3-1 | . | CASSQPGYEQYF | TGTGCCAGCAGCCAACCAGGGTACGAGCAGTACTTC
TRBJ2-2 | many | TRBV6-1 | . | CASTNLRTTGELFF | TGTGCCAGCACCAACCTCAGGACCACCGGGGAGCTGTTTTTT